These 20 T cell receptor beta chains were sequenced from one sample in a study of cytomegalovirus exposure and HLA in healthy donors. PCR used 60 Vbeta primers and 13 Jbeta primers. Assay: immunoSEQ multiplex PCR; the TCRdb copy retains only in-frame clones and omits some. The sample has about 130,000 clones; about 80% are singletons. Sample: PBMCs. The source is a man aged 30-40 years in good health and CMV-seronegative.

This chain connects TRBV5-1 to TRBJ1-4, with 10 bases matching TRBD1. The ends lost 1 base at V and 8 bases at J; junction bases unmatched: 14. The CDR3 runs 18 residues. Per the germline V gene, CDR1 is SGHRS and CDR2 is YFSETQ. Here the CDR3 DNA reads TGCGCCAGCAGCTTGTTCCGGGACAGGGGCCCGGTTGGGGAAAAACTGTTTTTT. Protein product: CASSLFRDRGPVGEKLFF. The full variable domain, in which reference TRBV5-1 and TRBJ1-4 provide the parts outside the CDR3, is KAGVTQTPRYLIKTRGQQVTLSCSPISGHRSVSWYQQTPGQGLQFLFEYFSETQRNKGNFPGRFSGRQFSNSRSEMNVSTLELGDSALYLCASSLFRDRGPVGEKLFFGSGTQLSVL.

J is TRBJ2-5 and V is TRBV28, with 7 nucleotides matching TRBD2. From germline, CDR1 is MDHEN and CDR2 SYDVKM. Trimming removed 2 bases from V and 4 bases from J; junction bases left unmatched: 7. The CDR3 runs to 15 residues. CDR3 sequence: CASSLERDWLETQYF. The DNA for the CDR3 is TGTGCCAGCAGTTTAGAGCGGGATTGGTTAGAGACCCAGTACTTC.

A single count supports this clone. The chain couples TRBV5-1 to TRBJ1-1; 12 bases are shared with TRBD1. CDR3 length: 16 residues. V lost 0 bases and J lost 5; bases outside the gene matches: 5. Per the germline V gene, CDR1 is SGHRS and CDR2 is YFSETQ. In DNA, the CDR3 is TGCGCCAGCAGCTTGGCATCGGGACAGGGGGCGACTGAAGCTTTCTTT. Protein: CASSLASGQGATEAFF.

V gene TRBV6-5 combines with J gene TRBJ2-7, with TRBD1 identical over 8 bases. The V and J ends lost 6 bases and 6 bases, in that order; junction bases with no gene match: 13. The CDR3 loop spans 15 amino acids. Germline assignment: CDR1 MNHEY and CDR2 SVGAGI. CDR3 protein: CASSLGSGGLSEQYF. In DNA form, the CDR3 reads TGTGCCAGCAGCCTCGGGTCAGGGGGCTTGAGCGAGCAGTACTTC.

V usage is TRBV2 and J usage is TRBJ2-4, with D possibly being TRBD2 (6 bases). Deletions cut 6 bases from V and 9 bases from J, with 15 bases between. Germline-derived CDR1 and CDR2 are SNHLY and FYNNEI. The CDR3 length is 13 residues. CDR3 amino acids: CASRRDSGGIQYF. CDR3 nucleotides: TGTGCCAGCAGGAGGGACTCGGGCGGCATTCAGTACTTC.

This clone was seen a handful of times. The V call is TRBV7-6, the J call TRBJ1-1; 9 positions agree with TRBD1. CDR3 length equals 17 residues. The germline V gene has CDR1 SGHVS and CDR2 FNYEAQ. V lost 6 bases to trimming and J lost 5 bases; unmatched junction nucleotides: 16. The CDR3 loop reads CASSPIGVGQGWTEAFF. As DNA, the CDR3 is TGTGCCAGCAGTCCTATAGGCGTGGGACAGGGATGGACTGAAGCTTTCTTT.

V gene TRBV4-3 combines with J gene TRBJ2-1; TRBD2 matches 7 bases. Germline V gene sequence: CDR1 LGHNA, CDR2 YSLEER. CDR3 length: 18 amino acids. Trimming at V came to 0 bases and at J to 1 base, leaving 9 bases not matched to a gene. The CDR3 is CASSQDLGRSGSYNEQFF. The DNA of the CDR3 is TGCGCCAGCAGCCAAGATCTAGGTCGTAGCGGGTCCTACAATGAGCAGTTCTTC.

This chain links TRBV7-2 with TRBJ2-5; TRBD1 matches at 12 bases. Trimming took 5 bases from V and 4 from J; bases not matched to a gene: 8. CDR1 is SGHTA and CDR2 is FQGNSA in the germline V gene. The CDR3 is made up of 16 amino acids. The CDR3 DNA is TGTGCCAGCAGCGATCCGGGACAGGGGGCGAGAGAGACCCAGTACTTC. Protein product: CASSDPGQGARETQYF.

The CDR3 bases are TGTGCCAGCAGCTTAGAGCTAGCAACAGATACGCAGTATTTT. Its protein product is CASSLELATDTQYF. The rearrangement joins TRBV7-2 to TRBJ2-3, with D possibly TRBD2 on 5 matching bases. Looked up from germline, CDR1 is SGHTA and CDR2 is FQGNSA. Trimming took 1 base from V and 3 from J, leaving 8 bases between them. The CDR3 runs to 14 residues.

This clone has a single count. The rearrangement joins TRBV7-6 to TRBJ2-3, with TRBD2 matching over 11 bases. This CDR3 spans 16 amino acids. V dropped 5 bases and J dropped 2; count of bases not matched to a gene: 6. Per the germline V gene, CDR1 is SGHVS and CDR2 is FNYEAQ. The CDR3: CASSLRLAGFTDTQYF. CDR3 coding DNA: TGTGCCAGCAGCCTAAGACTAGCGGGGTTCACAGATACGCAGTATTTT.

V and J are TRBV11-3 and TRBJ1-1; 7 bases map to TRBD1. Germline lookup yields CDR1 SGHNT and CDR2 YENEEA. V was clipped by 1 base and J by 2 bases; unmatched bases: 1. CDR3 size: 14 residues. The CDR3 region is CASSLGQGNTEAFF. CDR3 sequence (DNA): TGTGCCAGCAGCTTAGGACAGGGTAACACTGAAGCTTTCTTT. Full variable domain (rest looked up from reference TRBV11-3 and TRBJ1-1): EAGVVQSPRYKIIEKKQPVAFWCNPISGHNTLYWYLQNLGQGPELLIRYENEEAVDDSQLPKDRFSAERLKGVDSTLKIQPAELGDSAVYLCASSLGQGNTEAFFGQGTRLTVV.

The V gene is TRBV27, the J gene TRBJ2-7; the match to TRBD1 covers 8 bases. This CDR3 is built from 14 residues. J gave up 3 bases and V 2 bases, and 3 bases lay outside the gene matches. Germline CDR1 is MNHEY and CDR2 is SMNVEV (reference sequence). In nucleotides, the CDR3 is TGTGCCAGCAGTTTACGGACAGGGAGCTACGAGCAGTACTTC. Its protein product is CASSLRTGSYEQYF.

This clone came up once. This chain joins TRBV9 and TRBJ1-2; no definite D call. CDR1 and CDR2 (germline): SGDLS, YYNGEE. V was clipped by 0 bases and J by 0 bases, with 9 bases between them. The length of the CDR3 is 15 residues. CDR3 in amino acids: CASSVAAGSNYGYTF. The CDR3 nucleotides are TGTGCCAGCAGCGTAGCGGCGGGGTCTAACTATGGCTACACCTTC.

The chain has TRBV6-4 and TRBJ2-3; no reliable D call. Per germline, CDR1 MRHNA and CDR2 SNTAGT. The CDR3 runs to 12 residues. The V and J ends lost 5 bases and 1 base respectively, with 4 bases between them. This CDR3 is CASSLCTDTQYF. CDR3 DNA: TGTGCCAGCAGTCTTTGCACAGATACGCAGTATTTT.

This chain uses TRBV2 with TRBJ2-1, with TRBD2 matching over 12 bases. Trimming at V came to 4 bases and at J to 0 bases, leaving 10 bases not matched to a gene. Per germline, CDR1 SNHLY and CDR2 FYNNEI. The CDR3 consists of 19 residues. CDR3 loop: CASSGTGLAGTNSYNEQFF. The CDR3 DNA sequence: TGTGCCAGCAGTGGGACGGGACTAGCGGGCACTAACTCCTACAATGAGCAGTTCTTC.

This chain connects TRBV30 to TRBJ2-7; D is possibly TRBD2 (5 bases). This CDR3 region has 12 residues. V was clipped by 0 bases and J by 9 bases, with 12 bases between them. Germline V gene lookup returns CDR1 GTSNPN and CDR2 SVGIG (reference sequence). This CDR3 is CAWSVERVVQYF. For the CDR3, the DNA is TGTGCCTGGAGTGTAGAGAGGGTGGTGCAGTACTTC.

V is TRBV6-6 and J is TRBJ2-7; 7 nucleotides match TRBD1. Germline V gene sequence: CDR1 MNHNY, CDR2 SVGAGI (reference sequence). This CDR3 spans 16 amino acids. The junction had 5 bases not matched to a gene; V was cut back by 0 bases and J by 0 bases. The CDR3 sequence is CASSYSLDRASYEQYF. The CDR3 bases are TGTGCCAGCAGTTACTCCTTAGACAGGGCCTCCTACGAGCAGTACTTC.

This clone was detected only a few times. This rearrangement joins TRBV19 to TRBJ1-5, with 7 bases identical to TRBD1. The germline CDR1 and CDR2 sequences are LNHDA and SQIVND (reference sequence). V gave up 7 bases and J gave up 6 bases; unmatched junction bases: 9. This CDR3 spans 14 amino acids. The CDR3 region has the DNA TGTGCCAGTACCATAAGACAGGGCGGTCAGCCCCAGCATTTT. Residues: CASTIRQGGQPQHF.

The V call is TRBV29-1, the J call TRBJ2-3; D is uncertain. This CDR3 region has 13 residues. Trimming took 2 bases from V and 2 from J, leaving 8 bases between them. Germline CDR1 is SQVTM and CDR2 is ANQGSEA. The CDR3 is CSVESILTDTQYF. The CDR3 DNA follows: TGCAGCGTTGAAAGCATACTCACAGATACGCAGTATTTT.

V is TRBV29-1 and J is TRBJ1-2, with 8 bases fitting TRBD1. This CDR3 contains 12 residues. With 3 bases clipped from V and 4 bases from J, the junction kept 1 base outside the gene matches. Germline V gene data show CDR1 as SQVTM and CDR2 as ANQGSEA. In DNA, the CDR3 is TGCAGCGTTGAGACAGGGGCCTATGGCTACACCTTC. This gives the protein CSVETGAYGYTF.